The 21 T cell receptor beta chains listed next were all sequenced from one sample in a study of response to subunit inactivated influenza vaccine. TCRdb re-called the RT-PCR reads through MiXCR, storing one row per CDR3 protein. The sample includes fewer than 350,000 distinct CDR3 sequences, 20% to 25% seen only once; the top ten take more than 8.5%. Specimen: PBMCs from blood, collected about 20 months after vaccination. The receptors were gathered from a man aged 45 to 70 who received an inactivated influenza vaccine.

Note on this clonotype: The junction does not match germline at one end; this may be a read error. The rearrangement joins TRBV4-2 to TRBJ2-3; the match to TRBD1 covers 7 bases. The V gene's germline CDR1 is LGHNA and CDR2 YNFKEQ. The CDR3 is 17 amino acids. CDR3 sequence reads: CASSHGQGDPSTDAQYF. Written as DNA, the CDR3 is TGTGCCAGCAGCCATGGCCAGGGGGACCCTAGCACAGATGCGCAGTATTTT.

The chain joins TRBV20-1 to TRBJ2-5; 8 bases line up with TRBD2. The V and J ends lost 3 bases and 4 bases, in that order; junction bases with no gene match: 7. Germline lookup yields CDR1 DFQATT and CDR2 SNEGSKA (reference sequence). CDR3 length: 14 residues. CDR3 sequence (DNA): TGCAGTGCTAGTCGGCTAGCGGGCTCAGAGACCCAGTACTTC. Protein: CSASRLAGSETQYF.

The chain employs TRBV11-1 and TRBJ1-2; D might be TRBD1 (6 bases). CDR3 size: 18 residues. Trimming removed 3 bases from V and 4 bases from J, with 24 bases in between. CDR1 is SGHAT and CDR2 is FQDESV in the germline V gene (reference sequence). The CDR3 DNA is TGTGCCAGCAGCTTTAGCCAACACCGACCGGGACATTCCTATGGCTACACCTTC. It yields the protein CASSFSQHRPGHSYGYTF.

Many counts were recorded for this clonotype. The chain couples TRBV20-1 to TRBJ1-5; a weak D match, TRBD1 (6 bases). The ends were cut back, 3 bases at V and 4 bases at J, with 19 bases in the middle. The length of the CDR3 is 16 residues. Germline CDR1 reads DFQATT; CDR2 reads SNEGSKA (reference sequence). The CDR3 is CSASLGGSLENQPQHF. The CDR3 bases are TGCAGTGCTAGTTTGGGGGGCTCTCTGGAAAATCAGCCCCAGCATTTT.

The table lists this clonotype with a few counts. The chain is built from TRBV29-1 and TRBJ2-5; 7 nucleotides match TRBD1. CDR1 and CDR2 from the germline V gene are SQVTM and ANQGSEA. The CDR3 sequence is 12 residues long. Trimming at V came to 7 bases and at J to 4 bases, leaving 6 bases not matched to a gene. The CDR3 here is CSATGIIETQYF. CDR3 nucleotide sequence: TGCAGCGCGACAGGGATTATAGAGACCCAGTACTTC. The full variable domain, rest sourced from reference TRBV29-1 and TRBJ2-5, is SAVISQKPSRDICQRGTSLTIQCQVDSQVTMMFWYRQQPGQSLTLIATANQGSEATYESGFVIDKFPISRPNLTFSTLTVSNMSPEDSSIYLCSATGIIETQYFGPGTRLLVL.

This clonotype occurred a few times. As the CDR3 is not closed by the conserved phenylalanine or tryptophan, this likely results from a read error. The DNA is left out, because the CDR3 cannot be placed on it with certainty; the CDR3 is given as TCRdb lists it. The chain recombines TRBV21-1 with TRBJ1-5. TRBV21-1 is a listed pseudogene. The CDR3 totals 16 residues, both ends included. The CDR3: CASSKEETTRDQPQHL.

The chain links TRBV10-3 to TRBJ1-2; TRBD1 might be the D (5 bases). The CDR3 has 13 residues. The V end lost 7 bases, the J end lost 5 bases, and 14 bases lay between the germline ends. Germline V gene lookup returns CDR1 ENHRY and CDR2 SYGVKD. CDR3 in amino acids: CAITLGGGYGYTF. The CDR3 DNA follows: TGTGCCATCACCCTCGGGGGGGGGTATGGCTACACCTTC.

The chain links TRBV9 to TRBJ2-6; possibly TRBD1 or TRBD2 for D (5 bases each). Germline CDR1 SGDLS, CDR2 YYNGEE. Trimming removed 5 bases from V and 2 bases from J, with 5 bases in between. The CDR3 sequence is 13 residues long. The CDR3 protein is CASRGAGANVLTF. The CDR3 region has the DNA TGTGCCAGCAGGGGGGCTGGGGCCAACGTCCTGACTTTC.

The genes are TRBV5-5 and TRBJ2-5; D is undetermined. The CDR3 is 13 residues long. Germline V CDR1 and CDR2: SGHKS, YYEKEE (reference sequence). The V gene lost 1 base and the J gene lost 4 bases, with 8 bases spanning the gap. CDR3 protein: CASSLFPRETQYF. Written as DNA, the CDR3 is TGTGCCAGCAGCTTGTTCCCTCGAGAGACCCAGTACTTC. Complete variable domain (other parts from reference TRBV5-5 and TRBJ2-5): DAGVTQSPTHLIKTRGQQVTLRCSPISGHKSVSWYQQVLGQGPQFIFQYYEKEERGRGNFPDRFSARQFPNYSSELNVNALLLGDSALYLCASSLFPRETQYFGPGTRLLVL.

This clonotype turned up a few times. The chain carries TRBV9 and TRBJ2-2; weak D call: TRBD2 (5 bases). This CDR3 comprises 14 residues. Germline V gives CDR1 SGDLS, CDR2 YYNGEE. Trimming shortened V by 1 base and J by 7 bases, and 11 bases separated the two germline ends. CDR3 nucleotide sequence: TGTGCCAGCAGCGTACGGACTGGAGGCGGGGAGCTGTTTTTT. Translating it yields CASSVRTGGGELFF.

This clonotype was found a few times. J is TRBJ2-1 and V is TRBV11-1; 11 bases agree with TRBD2. This CDR3 is 16 amino acids long. Trimming cost V 0 bases and J 8 bases; bases outside gene matches: 6. CDR1 is SGHAT, CDR2 FQDESV, per germline (reference sequence). The CDR3 DNA reads as TGTGCCAGCAGCTTAGCGCAGTTAGCGGGGGGGCATGAGCAGTTCTTC. Its translation: CASSLAQLAGGHEQFF.

This clonotype was counted only a few times. This sequence joins TRBV27 and TRBJ1-5; 7 positions agree with TRBD1. V lost 3 bases to trimming and J lost 3 bases; unmatched junction nucleotides: 2. The CDR3 covers 14 residues. The germline V gene encodes CDR1 MNHEY and CDR2 SMNVEV (reference sequence). CDR3 DNA: TGTGCCAGCAGTTTGACAGGGTACAATCAGCCCCAGCATTTT. Its translation is CASSLTGYNQPQHF.

This clonotype was picked up a small number of times. J is TRBJ1-2 and V is TRBV7-2, with 8 bases lining up with TRBD1. V lost 5 bases, J lost 1 base, and 3 bases stayed unmatched. The CDR3 is 14 amino acids. CDR1 and CDR2 from the germline V gene are SGHTA and FQGNSA. The DNA for the CDR3 is TGTGCCAGCAGCGCTGACAGGGGTAACTATGGCTACACCTTC. This sequence encodes CASSADRGNYGYTF.

The chain employs TRBV2 and TRBJ1-1, with TRBD1 matching over 9 bases. Trimming cost V 6 bases and J 1 base; bases outside gene matches: 3. The germline V gene encodes CDR1 SNHLY and CDR2 FYNNEI. The CDR3 contains 14 residues. The CDR3 nucleotides read TGTGCCAGCAGACGGACAGGGGCGAACACTGAAGCTTTCTTT. Amino acids: CASRRTGANTEAFF.

The chain employs TRBV15 and TRBJ2-3; no definite D call. Trimming took off 4 bases at V and 6 bases at J, with 5 bases between the two ends. Germline CDR1 is LNHNV and CDR2 is YYDKDF (reference sequence). This CDR3 has 11 amino acids. The CDR3 bases are TGTGCCACCAGCAAGCATGATACGCAGTATTTT. Translated: CATSKHDTQYF.

At least ten counts were recorded for this clonotype. CDR3 amino acids: CASSQGGASINQPQHF. The CDR3 DNA reads as TGCGCCAGCAGCCAAGGGGGCGCAAGTATCAATCAGCCCCAGCATTTT. This chain links TRBV4-1 with TRBJ1-5, with a possible D match to TRBD1 (5 bases). Trimming removed 1 base from V and 3 bases from J, with 13 bases in between. The CDR3 covers 16 residues. Germline V gene lookup returns CDR1 MGHRA and CDR2 YSYEKL.

This clonotype has a handful of counts. Here the CDR3 reads CASSPGLAGKAQYF. CDR3 DNA: TGTGCCAGCTCACCAGGACTAGCCGGGAAGGCCCAGTACTTC. The chain employs TRBV18 and TRBJ2-5, with TRBD2 matching 8 bases. V shed 2 bases, J shed 9 bases, and the junction held 8 bases outside the gene matches. The CDR3 sequence is 14 residues long. Germline V gene lookup returns CDR1 KGHSH and CDR2 LQKENI. The complete variable domain, with remaining parts taken from reference TRBV18 and TRBJ2-5, reads NAGVMQNPRHLVRRRGQEARLRCSPMKGHSHVYWYRQLPEEGLKFMVYLQKENIIDESGMPKERFSAEFPKEGPSILRIQQVVRGDSAAYFCASSPGLAGKAQYFGPGTRLLVL.

The rearrangement uses TRBV11-2 and TRBJ2-7, with D perhaps TRBD1 or TRBD2 (5 bases each). Germline CDR1 is SGHAT and CDR2 is FQNNGV. The V end was cut by 3 bases, the J end by 3 bases, with 9 bases between. This CDR3 has 13 residues. The CDR3 nucleotides are TGTGCCAGCAGCTTTGGGGGTGGCTACGAGCAGTACTTC. Translated, it gives CASSFGGGYEQYF.

This clonotype was counted at least ten times. The chain recombines TRBV7-9 with TRBJ1-5, with D maybe TRBD1 (6 bases). V dropped 5 bases and J dropped 5 bases, with 7 bases sitting between them. This CDR3 has 12 amino acids. Germline values: CDR1 SEHNR, CDR2 FQNEAQ (reference sequence). CDR3 nucleotide sequence: TGTGCCAGCAGCAGGGGGGATCAGCCCCAGCATTTT. This encodes CASSRGDQPQHF.

This clonotype has more than one count but fewer than ten. This CDR3 reads CASSSGQGPFNYGYTF. In nucleotides, the CDR3 is TGTGCCAGCAGCTCTGGACAGGGACCCTTTAACTATGGCTACACCTTC. The chain couples TRBV12-3 or TRBV12-4 to TRBJ1-2; 8 bases align to TRBD1. The CDR3 runs to 16 residues. J was trimmed by 1 base and V by 6 bases; bases with no gene match: 10.

The chain employs TRBV20-1 and TRBJ2-7; 7 bases agree with TRBD1. The CDR3 runs to 16 residues. J lost 1 base, V lost 3 bases, and 12 bases had no gene match. Germline-derived CDR1 and CDR2 are DFQATT and SNEGSKA (reference sequence). This chain's CDR3 is CSASGTGGRGSYEQYF. In DNA, the CDR3 is TGCAGTGCTAGCGGTACTGGGGGCAGGGGGTCCTACGAGCAGTACTTC.